Below, 20 T cell receptor beta chains from the same sample are listed, as sequenced in a study of T cell responses to AZD1222 COVID-19 vaccine. Clones were read by immunoSEQ multiplex PCR, and TCRdb kept only the in-frame ones, dropping some. The repertoire has around 87,000 clones, more than 75% of them found once; the top ten carry approximately 10%. Source: peripheral blood, taken on day 0 of AZD1222 vaccination. Receptor source: an adult in good health.

CDR3 nucleotide sequence: TGTGCCAGTAGTTCCCGGACAGGGAAGACTGAAGCTTTCTTT. Translating it yields CASSSRTGKTEAFF. The rearrangement links TRBV19 to TRBJ1-1, with 8 bases fitting TRBD1. Germline V gene lookup returns CDR1 LNHDA and CDR2 SQIVND (reference sequence). The CDR3 runs to 14 residues. Unmatched junction bases numbered 7, after V lost 5 bases and J lost 5 bases.

A single count supports this clone. The chain combines TRBV5-6 with TRBJ1-2; D remains unclear. This CDR3 spans 12 amino acids. Trimming removed 4 bases at V and 7 bases at J, with 11 bases between. Germline CDR1 SGHDT, CDR2 YYEEEE. The CDR3 nucleotides are TGTGCCAGCAGCAGCCAAAGATTTGGCTACACCTTC. It is translated as CASSSQRFGYTF.

The chain couples TRBV7-9 to TRBJ2-4; a possible D gene is TRBD2 (5 bases). V was cut by 0 bases and J by 6 bases, with 9 bases left in between. CDR3 length: 14 amino acids. The germline V gene has CDR1 SEHNR and CDR2 FQNEAQ (reference sequence). The CDR3 loop reads CASSLAGVGNIQYF. The CDR3 region has the DNA TGTGCCAGCAGCTTAGCCGGGGTTGGAAACATTCAGTACTTC.

The chain carries TRBV29-1 and TRBJ2-5; TRBD2 matches 8 bases. V shed 8 bases and J 4 bases; nucleotides not matched to a gene: 15. This CDR3 contains 15 residues. Germline CDR1 is SQVTM and CDR2 is ANQGSEA. CDR3 residues: CSLREGPTSGETQYF. CDR3 DNA: TGCAGCCTACGCGAAGGCCCCACTAGCGGAGAGACCCAGTACTTC.

The V and J genes are TRBV6-4 and TRBJ1-1; TRBD1 is a possible D gene (5 bases). Trimming removed 6 bases at V and 10 bases at J, with 18 bases between. Germline CDR1 MRHNA, CDR2 SNTAGT. This CDR3 region has 13 residues. This CDR3 is CASSPGTAFAAFF. The CDR3 region has the DNA TGTGCCAGCAGCCCCGGGACGGCTTTTGCAGCTTTCTTT.

This clone was picked up a small number of times. CDR3 coding DNA: TGTGCCAGCAGCCAAGATCGGCTAGCGGGGGCCTACGAGCAGTACTTC. It codes for CASSQDRLAGAYEQYF. The chain links TRBV4-2 to TRBJ2-7, with 10 bases fitting TRBD2. The V gene's germline CDR1 is LGHNA and CDR2 YNFKEQ. CDR3 length equals 16 residues. V was clipped by 0 bases and J by 2 bases; unmatched bases: 4.

This sequence joins TRBV21-1 and TRBJ1-1; the tabulated D call, TRBD1, remains unverified against the DNA. TRBV21-1 represents a pseudogene. The CDR3 sequence is 18 residues long. CDR3 amino acids: CASSRRDRVPPRWTEAFF. In nucleotides, the CDR3 is TGTGCCAGCAGCAGACGGGACAGGGTCCCCCCCAGATGGACTGAAGCTTTCTTT.

The gene calls are TRBV7-8 and TRBJ1-6; a possible D gene is TRBD1 (5 bases). The CDR3 is 16 amino acids. Germline CDR1 is SGHVS and CDR2 is FQNEAQ. V lost 3 bases and J lost 5, with 14 bases in between. The CDR3 loop reads CASSFSRGEDNSPLHF. In DNA form, the CDR3 reads TGTGCCAGCAGCTTTAGCCGGGGGGAGGATAATTCACCCCTCCACTTT.

The genes are TRBV6-4 and TRBJ1-3; a possible D gene is TRBD1 (5 bases). Germline V CDR1 and CDR2: MRHNA, SNTAGT. This CDR3 contains 16 residues. V was cut by 6 bases and J by 2 bases, with 17 bases left in between. CDR3 loop: CASRPATAFTGNTIYF. Written as DNA, the CDR3 is TGTGCCAGCAGACCCGCGACAGCTTTCACTGGAAACACCATATATTTT.

Worth noting for this clone: Other DNA sequences from this sample encode an identical CDR3 as well. The genes are TRBV30 and TRBJ1-5; D is undetermined. The CDR3 extends over 13 amino acids. The ends were cut back, 0 bases at V and 1 base at J, with 4 bases in the middle. Looked up from germline, CDR1 is GTSNPN and CDR2 is SVGIG (reference sequence). The CDR3 bases are TGTGCCTGGAGTGTAAGGAGCAATCAGCCCCAGCATTTT. It translates to CAWSVRSNQPQHF.

This chain uses TRBV5-1 with TRBJ1-1, with D unclear. Germline lookup yields CDR1 SGHRS and CDR2 YFSETQ. V dropped 3 bases and J dropped 4 bases, with 10 bases sitting between them. The CDR3 length is 13 residues. CDR3 sequence (DNA): TGCGCCAGCAGCTCCCCGGCGGGCACTGAAGCTTTCTTT. Its protein is CASSSPAGTEAFF.

This chain connects TRBV27 to TRBJ2-3, with TRBD2 matching 11 bases. V shed 6 bases, J shed 0 bases, and the junction held 8 bases outside the gene matches. The CDR3 totals 17 residues. The germline gives CDR1 MNHEY, CDR2 SMNVEV (reference sequence). CDR3 protein: CASREVGTSGSTDTQYF. CDR3 nucleotides: TGTGCCAGCAGGGAAGTCGGGACTAGCGGAAGCACAGATACGCAGTATTTT.

CDR3 loop: CASTWDTEAFF. The DNA for the CDR3 is TGTGCCAGTACCTGGGACACTGAAGCTTTCTTT. The chain combines TRBV6-5 with TRBJ1-1; D gene uncertain. Germline loops: CDR1 MNHEY, CDR2 SVGAGI. There are 11 residues in the CDR3. V shed 9 bases and J shed 3 bases, with 8 bases lying between them.

The chain uses TRBV6-5 and TRBJ1-4; weak D call: TRBD1 (6 bases). Trimming took 6 bases from V and 5 from J, leaving 16 bases between them. This CDR3 has 15 residues. Germline V gene data show CDR1 as MNHEY and CDR2 as SVGAGI. CDR3 nucleotides: TGTGCCAGCAGGTCCCAGGGGCTTGAGAATGAAAAACTGTTTTTT. It encodes CASRSQGLENEKLFF.

The CDR3 coding sequence is TGCAGCGTTGGGCAGGGGCCCCACGAGCAGTACTTC. This encodes CSVGQGPHEQYF. The chain combines TRBV29-1 with TRBJ2-7; D perhaps matches TRBD1 (6 bases). Trimming pared 4 bases from V and 5 bases from J, leaving 12 bases between. This CDR3 contains 12 residues. CDR1 is SQVTM and CDR2 is ANQGSEA in the germline V gene.

The CDR3 region has the DNA TGTGCCAGCAGCAACAGACAAAACACTGAAGCTTTCTTT. Translated: CASSNRQNTEAFF. This rearrangement joins TRBV27 to TRBJ1-1; D unresolved. V was cut by 6 bases and J by 2 bases, with 10 bases left in between. From germline, CDR1 is MNHEY and CDR2 SMNVEV (reference sequence). There are 13 residues in the CDR3.

The rearrangement uses TRBV21-1 and TRBJ2-7; the table's D call, TRBD2, was not checked against the DNA. TRBV21-1 is described as a pseudogene. This CDR3 is built from 16 residues. The CDR3 is CASSNKSGGPSYEQYF. CDR3 nucleotides: TGTGCCAGCAGCAACAAGAGCGGGGGGCCCTCCTACGAGCAGTACTTC.

This rearrangement joins TRBV18 to TRBJ1-1; D ambiguous. Trimming cost V 2 bases and J 2 bases, with 6 bases left between them. The length of the CDR3 is 13 residues. Germline V gene data show CDR1 as KGHSH and CDR2 as LQKENI. The CDR3 nucleotides read TGTGCCAGCTCACCAAACACCAACACTGAAGCTTTCTTT. Amino acids: CASSPNTNTEAFF.

The chain couples TRBV4-1 to TRBJ1-1, with D tentatively TRBD1 (5 bases). The length of the CDR3 is 14 residues. Germline CDR1 and CDR2: MGHRA and YSYEKL. The V end lost 0 bases, the J end lost 5 bases, and 10 bases lay between the germline ends. In DNA form, the CDR3 reads TGCGCCAGCAGCCAAGACAGGGTCCGGACTGAAGCTTTCTTT. Translating it yields CASSQDRVRTEAFF.

CDR3 protein: CASSKGTGSNSPLHF. The CDR3 DNA reads TGTGCCAGCAGCAAAGGGACAGGGAGTAATTCACCCCTCCACTTT. The V call is TRBV11-3, the J call TRBJ1-6; 9 bases are shared with TRBD1. Germline lookup yields CDR1 SGHNT and CDR2 YENEEA. The V segment lost 5 bases and the J segment 6 bases; nucleotides outside the gene matches: 5. This CDR3 is 15 amino acids long.